Below are 6 T cell receptor beta chains sequenced from a single sample in a study of cytomegalovirus exposure and HLA in healthy donors. 13 Jbeta primers and 60 Vbeta primers were used for the PCR. Measured with immunoSEQ multiplex PCR; TCRdb has only the in-frame clones, and not every one. The data contain around 160,000 clones, 77% of them seen just once; the ten biggest clones take up around 2.3%. Material: PBMCs. The receptors shown here come from a man between 50 and 59 years old in good health and CMV-seropositive.

This chain connects TRBV5-6 to TRBJ2-1, with TRBD2 matching over 16 bases. There are 18 residues in the CDR3. V dropped 3 bases and J dropped 4; count of bases not matched to a gene: 7. Germline CDR1 is SGHDT and CDR2 is YYEEEE. Here the CDR3 reads CASSSGTSGGGRYNEQFF. Written as DNA, the CDR3 is TGTGCCAGCAGCTCCGGGACTAGCGGGGGGGGTCGGTACAATGAGCAGTTCTTC.

The CDR3, as DNA: TGTGCCAGCAGATGGGCTGGGACAGGGAAGATGGGATCCTACGAGCAGTACTTC. Residues: CASRWAGTGKMGSYEQYF. The genes are TRBV6-4 and TRBJ2-7, with 9 bases that match TRBD1. The CDR3 is 18 residues long. Per the germline V gene, CDR1 is MRHNA and CDR2 is SNTAGT. J was trimmed by 1 base and V by 6 bases; bases with no gene match: 16.

The chain is built from TRBV6-5 and TRBJ2-5, with D unclear. This CDR3 comprises 13 residues. Germline V lookup: CDR1 MNHEY, CDR2 SVGAGI. V lost 5 bases and J lost 2, with 9 bases in between. CDR3 sequence: CASSVTTQETQYF. CDR3 DNA sequence: TGTGCCAGCAGTGTCACTACTCAAGAGACCCAGTACTTC.

The J gene is TRBJ1-1, the V gene TRBV30; TRBD1 matches 8 bases. The V gene's germline CDR1 is GTSNPN and CDR2 SVGIG (reference sequence). The V and J ends lost 3 bases and 7 bases, in that order; junction bases with no gene match: 10. CDR3 length equals 14 residues. This chain's CDR3 is CAWSLPGGSGEAFF. The CDR3 DNA follows: TGTGCCTGGAGCTTGCCAGGGGGCTCGGGTGAAGCTTTCTTT.

CDR3 protein: CASSTAVNTEAFF. The CDR3 nucleotides are TGTGCCAGTAGTACGGCGGTGAACACTGAAGCTTTCTTT. The genes are TRBV19 and TRBJ1-1; D call uncertain. CDR1 and CDR2 (germline): LNHDA, SQIVND (reference sequence). The CDR3 is 13 amino acids. Trimming took off 4 bases at V and 0 bases at J, with 6 bases between the two ends.

This clone was counted a single time. V is TRBV29-1 and J is TRBJ1-1; D not resolved. The V end lost 2 bases, the J end lost 0 bases, and 10 bases lay between the germline ends. The CDR3 has 14 amino acids. CDR1 and CDR2 (germline): SQVTM, ANQGSEA. The CDR3 loop reads CSVEYAGMNTEAFF. DNA for the CDR3: TGCAGCGTTGAATATGCAGGCATGAACACTGAAGCTTTCTTT.